The 21 T cell receptor beta chains in this list originate from one sample, sequenced in a study of CD8 T cells in Susac syndrome. RNA totalling roughly 0.45 to 1 ug underwent reverse transcription with random hexamers. TCRdb independently ran MiXCR on the immunoSEQ multiplex PCR reads; one entry per CDR3 protein. The sample holds 350,000 to 550,000 distinct CDR3 sequences, approximately 85% seen once. Sequenced material: CD8+ T cells from PBMCs. The receptors were gathered from a human donor with multiple sclerosis.

V and J are TRBV7-4 and TRBJ1-2; no firm D call. Germline V gene sequence: CDR1 SGHVT, CDR2 SQSDAQ. The CDR3 spans 14 residues. V was trimmed by 2 bases and J by 8 bases, leaving 15 bases between them. CDR3 protein: CASSLKSREGGYTF. The CDR3, as DNA: TGTGCCAGCAGCTTAAAGTCCCGGGAAGGAGGCTACACCTTC.

The chain has TRBV19 and TRBJ1-5; perhaps TRBD1 as D (5 bases). Germline loops: CDR1 LNHDA, CDR2 SQIVND (reference sequence). Deletions cut 3 bases from V and 5 bases from J, with 32 bases between. The CDR3 loop spans 21 amino acids. The CDR3 coding sequence is TGTGCCAGTAGTATCGCCCTCTGGGGCGGCTCAACTACGAGGGTCGATCAGCCCCAGCATTTT. It translates to CASSIALWGGSTTRVDQPQHF.

Notes on this clonotype: Compared with germline, one end of the junction differs, possibly owing to a read error. This chain joins TRBV5-1 and TRBJ2-2; 8 bases are a match to TRBD2. Germline CDR1 and CDR2: SGHRS and YFSETQ. This CDR3 is 15 amino acids long. CDR3 DNA sequence: TGCGCCAGCAGCTTCGGCGGGGGGCGAACCGGGGAGCTGCTTTTT. Its protein is CASSFGGGRTGELLF.

The chain links TRBV7-8 to TRBJ2-7; tentative D call: TRBD2 (6 bases). The CDR3 runs to 15 residues. The V gene lost 3 bases and the J gene lost 7 bases, with 19 bases spanning the gap. Germline CDR1 SGHVS, CDR2 FQNEAQ. In nucleotides, the CDR3 is TGTGCCAGCAGCTTGCTGGCCGGGGCCGCGGGGGAGCAGTACTTC. Translation: CASSLLAGAAGEQYF.

The chain has TRBV14 and TRBJ2-5; D remains ambiguous. Germline V lookup: CDR1 SGHDN, CDR2 FVKESK. Trimming left V 4 bases short and J 1 base short, with 7 bases between. The CDR3 is made up of 13 amino acids. The CDR3 loop is CASSPGIQETQYF. For the CDR3, the DNA is TGTGCCAGCAGCCCAGGTATCCAAGAGACCCAGTACTTC.

V gene TRBV19 combines with J gene TRBJ2-2; perhaps D is TRBD1 or TRBD2 (5 bases each). Germline V gene data show CDR1 as LNHDA and CDR2 as SQIVND (reference sequence). This CDR3 has 15 residues. The V and J ends lost 3 bases and 3 bases respectively, with 11 bases between them. CDR3 sequence reads: CASSIVQGDTGELFF. CDR3 DNA sequence: TGTGCCAGTAGTATTGTGCAGGGAGACACCGGGGAGCTGTTTTTT.

The chain uses TRBV4-1 and TRBJ1-6, with 8 bases matching TRBD1. V lost 3 bases to trimming and J lost 8 bases; unmatched junction nucleotides: 6. Per germline, CDR1 MGHRA and CDR2 YSYEKL. This CDR3 region has 15 residues. The CDR3 nucleotides are TGCGCCAGCAGCCATCTCCCGGGACAGGATTCACCCCTCCACTTT. As protein: CASSHLPGQDSPLHF.

The gene calls are TRBV7-8 and TRBJ2-5; 11 bases match TRBD2. V shed 2 bases and J 4 bases; nucleotides not matched to a gene: 9. CDR1 and CDR2 (germline): SGHVS, FQNEAQ. There are 17 residues in the CDR3. This chain's CDR3 is CASSLLPTSGIRETQYF. The CDR3 nucleotides are TGTGCCAGCAGCTTACTTCCGACTAGCGGGATTCGAGAGACCCAGTACTTC. The whole variable domain, remainder taken from reference TRBV7-8 and TRBJ2-5, is GAGVSQSPRYKVAKRGQDVALRCDPISGHVSLFWYQQALGQGPEFLTYFQNEAQLDKSGLPSDRFFAERPEGSVSTLKIQRTQQEDSAVYLCASSLLPTSGIRETQYFGPGTRLLVL.

The gene calls are TRBV15 and TRBJ1-2, with D possibly matching TRBD1 (6 bases). CDR1 and CDR2 (germline): LNHNV, YYDKDF (reference sequence). This CDR3 has 15 residues. V lost 0 bases and J lost 8, with 16 bases in between. The CDR3 sequence is CATSRDLGGERGYTF. The CDR3 DNA is TGTGCCACCAGCAGAGATTTAGGGGGAGAGCGGGGCTACACCTTC.

J is TRBJ2-3 and V is TRBV10-3, with 9 bases that match TRBD2. Germline loops: CDR1 ENHRY, CDR2 SYGVKD. The CDR3 is 16 residues long. The V and J ends lost 0 bases and 8 bases, in that order; junction bases with no gene match: 9. CDR3 DNA: TGTGCCATCAGTGAGTCAAGCGGGGGGCCCCAGGGTACGCAGTATTTT. Translated: CAISESSGGPQGTQYF.

This clonotype has just a few counts. The chain uses TRBV12-5 and TRBJ2-7; D perhaps matches TRBD2 (5 bases). The CDR3 loop spans 13 amino acids. V lost 1 base and J lost 6, with 10 bases in between. Germline V CDR1 and CDR2: LGHNT, FRNRAP. The CDR3 reads CASGLGGQLEQYF. CDR3 DNA: TGTGCTAGTGGTTTGGGCGGGCAGCTCGAGCAGTACTTC.

This chain links TRBV7-8 with TRBJ1-5; 10 bases are a match to TRBD1. V lost 5 bases to trimming and J lost 3 bases; unmatched junction nucleotides: 7. The CDR3 is 16 amino acids. The germline gives CDR1 SGHVS, CDR2 FQNEAQ. The CDR3 spells CASSHGQGEINQPQHF. In nucleotides, the CDR3 is TGTGCCAGCAGCCACGGACAGGGGGAGATCAATCAGCCCCAGCATTTT.

V gene TRBV5-6 combines with J gene TRBJ1-1; D unclear. The CDR3 consists of 12 residues. From germline, CDR1 is SGHDT and CDR2 YYEEEE. The V end lost 8 bases, the J end lost 5 bases, and 13 bases lay between the germline ends. The CDR3 is CASSLGRTEAFF. DNA of the CDR3: TGTGCCAGTAGTCTCGGACGGACTGAAGCTTTCTTT.

This chain uses TRBV7-2 with TRBJ2-7; 8 bases map to TRBD2. The length of the CDR3 is 16 residues. Germline V gives CDR1 SGHTA, CDR2 FQGNSA. After removal of 6 bases from V and 5 bases from J, the junction contained 15 bases not matched to a gene. The CDR3 loop is CASRQTGTSIFHEQYF. CDR3 sequence (DNA): TGTGCCAGCAGACAAACCGGGACTAGTATTTTCCACGAGCAGTACTTC.

For the CDR3, the DNA is TGTGCCAGCAGCCCATTTGGACAGGAAGAGACCCAGTACTTC. Translation: CASSPFGQEETQYF. This chain links TRBV7-9 with TRBJ2-5; 7 bases line up with TRBD1. The CDR3 is 14 residues long. CDR1 SEHNR and CDR2 FQNEAQ come from the germline V gene (reference sequence). Trimming cost V 5 bases and J 3 bases; bases outside gene matches: 6.

This clonotype was observed a few times. The chain uses TRBV7-6 and TRBJ1-1, with D perhaps TRBD1 (5 bases). Per the germline V gene, CDR1 is SGHVS and CDR2 is FNYEAQ. Trimming removed 5 bases from V and 1 base from J, with 8 bases in between. The CDR3 is 13 amino acids. The CDR3, as DNA: TGTGCCAGCAGCGGGGCTGGGAACACTGAAGCTTTCTTT. Translated, it gives CASSGAGNTEAFF. Full variable domain (rest looked up from reference TRBV7-6 and TRBJ1-1): GAGVSQSPRYKVTKRGQDVALRCDPISGHVSLYWYRQALGQGPEFLTYFNYEAQQDKSGLPNDRFSAERPEGSISTLTIQRTEQRDSAMYRCASSGAGNTEAFFGQGTRLTVV.

This clonotype was seen a handful of times. CDR3 amino acids: CASSLSGFNTMNTEAFF. As DNA, the CDR3 is TGTGCCAGCAGCTTATCGGGATTTAATACCATGAACACTGAAGCTTTCTTT. This chain connects TRBV7-2 to TRBJ1-1; D unresolved. CDR1 is SGHTA, CDR2 FQGNSA, per germline. V was trimmed by 2 bases and J by 0 bases, leaving 16 bases between them. The CDR3 has 17 residues.

The rearrangement links TRBV30 to TRBJ1-2; 9 bases are a match to TRBD1. The J segment lost 9 bases and the V segment lost 0 bases, leaving 8 bases of the junction unmatched. Germline-derived CDR1 and CDR2 are GTSNPN and SVGIG (reference sequence). The CDR3 extends over 14 amino acids. This CDR3 is CAWSVQGAYDSYTF. The CDR3 coding sequence is TGTGCCTGGAGTGTACAGGGGGCCTATGATAGCTACACCTTC.

This rearrangement joins TRBV2 to TRBJ2-4; no reliable D call. Germline CDR1 reads SNHLY; CDR2 reads FYNNEI. V gave up 5 bases and J gave up 3 bases, with 8 bases separating them. This CDR3 is built from 13 residues. DNA for the CDR3: TGTGCCAGCAGTCCGGGTGACAAAAACATTCAGTACTTC. Its protein product is CASSPGDKNIQYF.

This chain connects TRBV6-5 to TRBJ2-3; unclear D gene. The V gene's germline CDR1 is MNHEY and CDR2 SVGAGI. The CDR3 extends over 15 amino acids. V lost 1 base and J lost 4, with 12 bases in between. The CDR3 DNA follows: TGTGCCAGCAGTTACTATAGTTTCCCTCCAGATACGCAGTATTTT. It encodes CASSYYSFPPDTQYF.

The rearrangement joins TRBV7-6 to TRBJ2-5; 8 bases line up with TRBD2. This CDR3 has 16 amino acids. Germline-derived CDR1 and CDR2 are SGHVS and FNYEAQ. Unmatched junction bases numbered 9, after V lost 1 base and J lost 5 bases. Here the CDR3 reads CASSLVEAGVRETQYF. The CDR3 coding sequence is TGTGCCAGCAGCTTAGTTGAAGCGGGAGTACGGGAGACCCAGTACTTC.